This is a list of T cell receptor beta chains from one sample in a study of blood T cell repertoires in COVID-19. Sequencing was performed with immunoSEQ multiplex PCR; in TCRdb, only in-frame clones are kept and a portion is missing. The data hold about 230,000 clones, with roughly 81% observed a single time. Sequenced: peripheral blood. The source is a man in his forties with acute or convalescent COVID-19. Each CDR3 is given with its conserved first and last residue. A D gene is named only where the DNA matches it firmly. Expanded clones are given a class, and other clones once, few, many or no size at all.

J	size	length	V	D	DNA	CDR3
TRBJ2-7	.	12	TRBV10-3	.	TGTGCCATCAGTGAGCGCGAGTACGAGCAGTACTTC	CAISEREYEQYF
TRBJ1-1	.	17	TRBV2	TRBD1	TGTGCCAGCAGTAACCCCCGACAGGGCAGAGGAAACACTGAAGCTTTCTTT	CASSNPRQGRGNTEAFF
TRBJ2-2	once	15	TRBV6-5	.	TGTGCCAGCAGCGGGAGATCTTTGGGGTCCGGGGAGCTGTTTTTT	CASSGRSLGSGELFF
TRBJ2-7	.	15	TRBV27	TRBD1	TGTGCCAGCAGGTCCGGGACAGGGATCTCCTACGAGCAGTACTTC	CASRSGTGISYEQYF
TRBJ2-1	.	15	TRBV11-2	.	TGTGCCAGCAGCTCTAGACAGGCTTCCTACAATGAGCAGTTCTTC	CASSSRQASYNEQFF
TRBJ2-1	.	14	TRBV6-2/TRBV6-3	TRBD2	TGTGCCAGCAGCCAAAAACTAGCGAGCAATGAGCAGTTCTTC	CASSQKLASNEQFF
TRBJ2-1	.	15	TRBV10-3	TRBD1	TGTGCCATCAGGGCCGGGACAGGGGAAAACAATGAGCAGTTCTTC	CAIRAGTGENNEQFF
TRBJ1-6	once	17	TRBV3-1/TRBV3-2	TRBD1	TGTGCCAGCAGCCAACCCCGTTGGGGACAGGGTGACTCACCCCTCCACTTT	CASSQPRWGQGDSPLHF
TRBJ1-2	.	15	TRBV5-4	TRBD1	TGTGCCAGCAGCGGCCGGACAGGGGTCCCCTGGGGCTACACCTTC	CASSGRTGVPWGYTF
TRBJ2-5	.	16	TRBV4-1	TRBD2	TGCGCCAGCAGCCAAGAGTTAGCGGGTCCGGGGGAGACCCAGTACTTC	CASSQELAGPGETQYF
TRBJ1-2	once	17	TRBV28	TRBD1	TGTGCCAGCAGTCCCGGGACAGGGTATTATCGGGGCTATGGCTACACCTTC	CASSPGTGYYRGYGYTF
TRBJ1-2	once	14	TRBV18	TRBD1	TGTGCCAGCTCACCAACAGGGGTCAACTATGGCTACACCTTC	CASSPTGVNYGYTF
TRBJ1-5	.	15	TRBV4-3	.	TGCGCCAGCAGCCAAGATCAGGAAAGCAATCAGCCCCAGCATTTT	CASSQDQESNQPQHF
TRBJ1-5	.	15	TRBV6-5	.	TGTGCCAGCAGTCCTACAGGGAATAGCAATCAGCCCCAGCATTTT	CASSPTGNSNQPQHF
TRBJ2-5	.	13	TRBV18	.	TGTGCCAGCTCACCAAACAGCCAAGAGACCCAGTACTTC	CASSPNSQETQYF
TRBJ1-2	.	13	TRBV2	.	TGTGCCAGCAGAGAAGACGGTGACTATGGCTACACCTTC	CASREDGDYGYTF
TRBJ2-3	few	15	TRBV18	.	TGTGCCAGCTCACCTGGTATGGCGGGCACAGATACGCAGTATTTT	CASSPGMAGTDTQYF
TRBJ1-1	.	12	TRBV12-5	.	TGTGCTAGTGGTTTAAGCACCACTGAAGCTTTCTTT	CASGLSTTEAFF
TRBJ1-6	.	13	TRBV3-1/TRBV3-2	.	TGTGCCAGCACCCTGTACTATAATTCACCCCTCCACTTT	CASTLYYNSPLHF
TRBJ1-2	.	13	TRBV24-1	.	TGTGCCACCAGTGCCGAGAGATTTTATGGCTACACCTTC	CATSAERFYGYTF
TRBJ1-1	.	22	TRBV27	.	TGTGCCAGCAGTTTTCATGCGGTGTTAGGTAACCTAGGCAAAGTCGGGGGCACTGAAGCTTTCTTT	CASSFHAVLGNLGKVGGTEAFF
TRBJ1-1	few	15	TRBV5-1	TRBD1	TGCGCCAGCAGCTTGGAGGGGGCAGGGTACACTGAAGCTTTCTTT	CASSLEGAGYTEAFF
TRBJ2-1	.	15	TRBV7-3	.	TGTGCCAGCAGCCGACAGCTCAGCTCCTACAATGAGCAGTTCTTC	CASSRQLSSYNEQFF
TRBJ2-7	.	13	TRBV5-6	.	TGTGCCAGCACAAGAGGTTACTCCTACGAGCAGTACTTC	CASTRGYSYEQYF